These 9 T cell receptor beta chains share one sample of origin, sequenced in a study of blood T cell repertoires in COVID-19 (dated by TCRdb to 2020 to 2021). Library generation was performed with the immunoSEQ multiplex PCR assay. The clones in this table, taken by TCRdb from immuneACCESS, are in-frame only. Not every clone is retained; where verified, under half of the shortfall comes from an unresolved V gene, and the cause of the rest is unknown. In this sample the table shows around 250,000 clones, just under 90% of which occur a single time. The ten largest clones take up 4.1% of the sample. Material for sequencing was PBMCs or T cells enriched from blood (not recorded which). Receptors originate from a woman younger than 45 with acute COVID-19.

The CDR3 DNA sequence: TGTGCCAGCAGTGACGAAGCTTACAATGAGCAGTTCTTC. It encodes CASSDEAYNEQFF. The chain combines TRBV2 with TRBJ2-1; D not certain. The CDR3 is made up of 13 amino acids. CDR1 and CDR2 from the germline V gene are SNHLY and FYNNEI. V lost 3 bases and J 4 bases, leaving 7 bases between the germline ends.

The chain joins TRBV27 to TRBJ2-7, with a tentative D call TRBD1 (6 bases). The CDR3 length is 15 residues. Germline CDR1 reads MNHEY; CDR2 reads SMNVEV (reference sequence). V lost 2 bases and J 1 base, leaving 12 bases between the germline ends. CDR3 nucleotide sequence: TGTGCCAGCAGTTTAACAGGGTATGGGTCCTACGAGCAGTACTTC. This encodes CASSLTGYGSYEQYF.

This chain uses TRBV7-3 with TRBJ2-2; D gene unclear. The ends were cut back, 5 bases at V and 1 base at J, with 8 bases in the middle. CDR1 is SGHTA, CDR2 FQGTGA, per germline. The CDR3 spans 14 residues. The CDR3 nucleotides read TGTGCCAGCAGCCCCCTAGTGAACACCGGGGAGCTGTTTTTT. Translated, it gives CASSPLVNTGELFF.

The chain is built from TRBV6-5 and TRBJ2-7, with TRBD1 identical over 8 bases. Germline CDR1 and CDR2: MNHEY and SVGAGI. Unmatched junction bases numbered 8, after V lost 4 bases and J lost 6 bases. There are 14 residues in the CDR3. The CDR3, as DNA: TGTGCCAGCAGTTCGGGACAGGATCCCGGCGAGCAGTACTTC. This gives the protein CASSSGQDPGEQYF.

This CDR3 reads CASSQPRDNQPQHF. The CDR3 bases are TGCGCCAGCAGCCAACCCAGGGATAATCAGCCCCAGCATTTT. The chain is built from TRBV4-1 and TRBJ1-5, with D possibly TRBD1 on 5 matching bases. Germline lookup yields CDR1 MGHRA and CDR2 YSYEKL. This CDR3 spans 14 amino acids. Deletions cut 2 bases from V and 4 bases from J, with 9 bases between.

The rearrangement uses TRBV10-3 and TRBJ2-7; weak D call: TRBD1 (5 bases). Trimming took 7 bases from V and 4 from J, leaving 17 bases between them. Germline assignment: CDR1 ENHRY and CDR2 SYGVKD. This CDR3 is built from 14 residues. CDR3 sequence (DNA): TGTGCCATCAAGCCACAGGTTGATAAATACGAGCAGTACTTC. It encodes CAIKPQVDKYEQYF.

This clone was seen a single time. The chain joins TRBV27 to TRBJ2-1; possible D gene TRBD2, 5 bases. CDR1 and CDR2 from the germline V gene are MNHEY and SMNVEV (reference sequence). Trimming removed 3 bases at V and 5 bases at J, with 20 bases between. The CDR3 has 17 amino acids. The CDR3 is CASSLTSLDFSDNEQFF. The CDR3, as DNA: TGTGCCAGCAGTTTGACCTCTTTGGACTTCAGCGACAATGAGCAGTTCTTC.

The chain links TRBV4-2 to TRBJ2-1; 11 bases are a match to TRBD2. The CDR3 consists of 16 residues. Germline V gene data show CDR1 as LGHNA and CDR2 as YNFKEQ. V was clipped by 1 base and J by 7 bases; unmatched bases: 6. CDR3 in amino acids: CASSQGRTSGLNEQFF. The CDR3 DNA reads as TGTGCCAGCAGCCAAGGTCGGACTAGCGGGCTTAATGAGCAGTTCTTC.

V is TRBV5-1 and J is TRBJ1-4; the match to TRBD1 covers 7 bases. The J segment lost 8 bases and the V segment lost 4 bases, leaving 8 bases of the junction unmatched. The CDR3 has 14 amino acids. The germline V gene has CDR1 SGHRS and CDR2 YFSETQ. The CDR3 loop reads CASSPDRAGEKLFF. The CDR3 DNA reads as TGCGCCAGCAGCCCCGACAGGGCAGGAGAAAAACTGTTTTTT.